The 16 T cell receptor beta chains given below trace back to one sample, sequenced in a study of post-analysis software for immune sequencing data (dated by TCRdb to between 2014 and 2016). What these receptors recognize is not known. The library relied on PCR. These reads were obtained on an Illumina HiSeq 2500. To reduce PCR and sequencing biases, unique molecular identifiers were built into the TCR beta cDNA libraries. Using fastp at Q25 and MiXCR, TCRdb reprocessed the public reads and kept productive beta chains. Every entry covers one CDR3 protein and lists the most common genes and DNA from its rows. This sample has about 260,000 distinct CDR3 sequences in its table, and less than 40% of those were observed once. In total, the top ten clones hold around 5% of the sample. Results and caveats for the whole study, not just this receptor: Significantly higher frequencies in patients than in controls were found for roughly 5 TRBV segments, including TRBV5-6, TRBV5-1 and TRBV20-1.

The sample comprised blood. The receptors here all came from a girl between 10 and 17 years old with multiple sclerosis.

Regarding this clonotype: With a much larger clone just one base away, this may be a read error. The chain couples TRBV20-1 to TRBJ2-3; D perhaps matches TRBD2 (5 bases). V lost 3 bases and J lost 4, with 17 bases in between. This CDR3 has 15 residues. CDR1 DFQATT and CDR2 SNEGSKA come from the germline V gene (reference sequence). The CDR3 loop is CSARRVESGADTQYF. In nucleotides, the CDR3 is TGCAGTGCTAGGCGGGTGGAATCGGGCGCAGATACGCAGTATTTT.

In this sample, this clonotype turned up a few times. One base away lies a much larger clone, so this may be a sequencing read error. The chain uses TRBV20-1 and TRBJ2-5; a possible D gene is TRBD1 (5 bases). This CDR3 is built from 12 residues. From germline, CDR1 is DFQATT and CDR2 SNEGSKA (reference sequence). Trimming stripped 6 bases from V and 11 bases from J, with 19 bases between. CDR3 sequence: CSASNVRAEQYF. As DNA, the CDR3 is TGCAGTGCCAGTAACGTCAGGGCTGAGCAGTACTTC.

The chain recombines TRBV3-1 with TRBJ1-6; possibly TRBD1 for D (6 bases). Germline assignment: CDR1 LGHDT and CDR2 YNNKEL (reference sequence). The CDR3 is 15 amino acids. Trimming took 8 bases from V and 5 from J, leaving 16 bases between them. The CDR3 DNA reads as TGTGCCAGCGCTTTTGGGACACCAAATAATTCACCCCTCCACTTT. Residues: CASAFGTPNNSPLHF.

The V gene is TRBV10-3, the J gene TRBJ1-1, with TRBD1 identical over 9 bases. This CDR3 comprises 15 residues. V dropped 3 bases and J dropped 3; count of bases not matched to a gene: 5. CDR1 and CDR2 from the germline V gene are ENHRY and SYGVKD. DNA of the CDR3: TGTGCCATCAGTGACCCGGACAGGGGAGACACTGAAGCTTTCTTT. This codes for CAISDPDRGDTEAFF.

The chain couples TRBV2 to TRBJ2-5; a weak D match, TRBD2 (6 bases). Germline assignment: CDR1 SNHLY and CDR2 FYNNEI. The CDR3 covers 14 residues. Trimming removed 10 bases from V and 1 base from J, with 16 bases in between. CDR3 region: CAILEEGSQETQYF. CDR3 nucleotide sequence: TGTGCCATCCTCGAGGAGGGGAGCCAAGAGACCCAGTACTTC.

For the CDR3, the DNA is TGCGCCAGCAGTGAGGGAGGGGGATGGGGGAGGACAGATACGCAGTATTTT. Translating it yields CASSEGGGWGRTDTQYF. The gene calls are TRBV10-2 and TRBJ2-3; perhaps D is TRBD1 or TRBD2 (6 bases each). The V end lost 2 bases, the J end lost 3 bases, and 18 bases lay between the germline ends. Germline lookup yields CDR1 WSHSY and CDR2 SAAADI. This CDR3 region has 17 residues.

Concerning this clonotype itself: A read error may produce the germline difference seen at one junction end. The J gene is TRBJ1-1, the V gene TRBV5-1, with TRBD1 as a possible D gene (5 bases). CDR1 is SGHRS, CDR2 YFSETQ, per germline. This CDR3 spans 14 amino acids. CDR3: CAGSFGDVGTEAFF. CDR3 DNA: TGCGCCGGCAGCTTTGGGGACGTTGGCACTGAAGCTTTCTTT.

This clonotype occurred a few times. V is TRBV15 and J is TRBJ1-2; D may be TRBD1 (6 bases). CDR3 length equals 13 residues. The germline V and J ends were trimmed by 1 base and 4 bases, with 7 bases remaining between them. In germline, CDR1 is LNHNV, CDR2 YYDKDF (reference sequence). CDR3 protein: CATSRAGAYGYTF. The CDR3, as DNA: TGTGCCACCAGCAGAGCAGGGGCCTATGGCTACACCTTC.

There are many counts of this clonotype. The chain joins TRBV20-1 to TRBJ1-2; TRBD1 aligns across 7 bases. The CDR3 is made up of 14 amino acids. J was trimmed by 5 bases and V by 3 bases; bases with no gene match: 9. From germline, CDR1 is DFQATT and CDR2 SNEGSKA (reference sequence). CDR3 sequence (DNA): TGCAGTGCTAGGGCTGACAGGGCAACTTATGGCTACACCTTC. Residues: CSARADRATYGYTF.

This clonotype has a count of ten or more. The chain joins TRBV30 to TRBJ2-3, with 7 bases aligning to TRBD2. The junction had 12 bases not matched to a gene; V was cut back by 3 bases and J by 3 bases. Germline CDR1 is GTSNPN and CDR2 is SVGIG (reference sequence). The CDR3 extends over 16 amino acids. The CDR3, as DNA: TGTGCCTGGAGCCTTAGCGGGCGCCTCCCGACAGATACGCAGTATTTT. Protein sequence: CAWSLSGRLPTDTQYF.

This clonotype has at least ten counts. This sequence joins TRBV6-4 and TRBJ1-2; D might be TRBD1 (6 bases). The V end lost 5 bases, the J end lost 4 bases, and 14 bases lay between the germline ends. This CDR3 comprises 14 residues. Germline values: CDR1 MRHNA, CDR2 SNTAGT. CDR3: CASSPTQGSYGYTF. The CDR3 nucleotides are TGTGCCAGCAGTCCGACCCAGGGGAGCTATGGCTACACCTTC.

Comments on this clonotype: This may come from a read error, since a much larger clone is one base off. The CDR3 does not end in the conserved phenylalanine or tryptophan, so this is likely a read error. The chain recombines TRBV5-5 with TRBJ2-5, with TRBD2 matching over 7 bases. Germline V gives CDR1 SGHKS, CDR2 YYEKEE (reference sequence). CDR3 size: 16 residues. The CDR3 spells CTSSSDHRLGGETQYL. As DNA, the CDR3 is TGTACCAGCAGCTCGGATCATAGGTTGGGAGGGGAGACCCAGTACTTA.

In its sample, this clonotype was seen many times. The chain employs TRBV15 and TRBJ2-5; 8 bases match TRBD2. After removal of 5 bases from V and 5 bases from J, the junction contained 4 bases not matched to a gene. CDR3 length: 13 amino acids. Germline values: CDR1 LNHNV, CDR2 YYDKDF (reference sequence). The CDR3 DNA reads as TGTGCCACCAGCGGTATAGCGGGGGAGACCCAGTACTTC. It specifies CATSGIAGETQYF.

As for this clonotype: A read error may explain this, as a much larger clone is one base away. The rearrangement links TRBV2 to TRBJ2-3; tentatively, D is TRBD1 (6 bases). Germline CDR1 reads SNHLY; CDR2 reads FYNNEI. The CDR3 spans 13 residues. The CDR3 bases are TGTGCCAGCAGTGTATACGAGACAGGTACGCAGTATTTT. As protein: CASSVYETGTQYF.

To note about this clonotype: Given a much more abundant clone one base away, this may be a read error. The rearrangement joins TRBV30 to TRBJ1-2; perhaps TRBD1 as D (5 bases). Trimming removed 2 bases from V and 4 bases from J, with 8 bases in between. The CDR3 runs 12 residues. Germline lookup yields CDR1 GTSNPN and CDR2 SVGIG (reference sequence). In DNA, the CDR3 is TGTGCCTGGAGTAAGACAGTCTATGGCTACACCTTC. Encoded protein: CAWSKTVYGYTF.

The J gene is TRBJ2-1, the V gene TRBV5-1; no definite D call. The CDR3 covers 13 residues. V was trimmed by 5 bases and J by 9 bases, leaving 15 bases between them. Per germline, CDR1 SGHRS and CDR2 YFSETQ. In DNA, the CDR3 is TGCGCCAGCAGACCTGGGCCTAGAGGTGAGCAGTTCTTC. Translating it yields CASRPGPRGEQFF.